One and the same sample provided the 21 T cell receptor beta chains below, sequenced in a study of a mutant IDH1 vaccine in newly diagnosed glioma. The time point denotes: baseline, week 1 (first vaccination visit). Treatment indicated: pre-vaccination baseline after standard-of-care therapy. Sequencing used immunoSEQ multiplex PCR; TCRdb keeps in-frame clones, though not all of them. The sample holds some 51,000 clones; about 74% are singletons and the top ten take less than 2%. This material consisted of PBMCs, taken from a glioma patient treated with radiotherapy, temozolomide or both. All receptors derive from a woman in her forties with glioma.

The rearrangement links TRBV30 to TRBJ2-4, with D perhaps being TRBD1 or TRBD2 (5 bases each). Trimming took off 3 bases at V and 10 bases at J, with 10 bases between the two ends. There are 11 residues in the CDR3. CDR1 GTSNPN and CDR2 SVGIG come from the germline V gene (reference sequence). The CDR3 DNA reads as TGTGCCTGGAGGGGGGAGTCTATTCAGTACTTC. Translated, it gives CAWRGESIQYF.

This chain links TRBV19 with TRBJ1-5; D call uncertain. Trimming stripped 3 bases from V and 8 bases from J, with 5 bases between. Germline V lookup: CDR1 LNHDA, CDR2 SQIVND (reference sequence). This CDR3 is built from 11 residues. The CDR3 DNA follows: TGTGCCAGTAGTATGGGTGAGCCCCAGCATTTT. Translated, it gives CASSMGEPQHF.

This clone was counted a single time. The rearrangement uses TRBV30 and TRBJ2-3; D is perhaps TRBD1 or TRBD2 (5 bases each). The CDR3 spans 16 residues. Germline CDR1 reads GTSNPN; CDR2 reads SVGIG (reference sequence). Trimming removed 3 bases from V and 4 bases from J, with 20 bases in between. DNA of the CDR3: TGTGCCTGGAGGATGACAGTTCGGGGATGGGCAGATACGCAGTATTTT. As protein: CAWRMTVRGWADTQYF.

The chain couples TRBV27 to TRBJ2-7, with D tentatively TRBD1 (6 bases). This CDR3 comprises 14 residues. CDR1 is MNHEY and CDR2 is SMNVEV in the germline V gene (reference sequence). V lost 0 bases, J lost 3 bases, and 9 bases lay in between. CDR3 sequence reads: CASSLSVGGYEQYF. CDR3 nucleotide sequence: TGTGCCAGCAGTTTATCGGTAGGGGGCTACGAGCAGTACTTC.

The V and J genes are TRBV6-1 and TRBJ1-5; TRBD1 matches 9 bases. V was clipped by 2 bases and J by 4 bases; unmatched bases: 9. The CDR3 extends over 17 amino acids. CDR1 MNHNS and CDR2 SASEGT come from the germline V gene. The CDR3 nucleotides read TGTGCCAGCAGTGAAAACGGACAGGGGCTACCTAATCAGCCCCAGCATTTT. Its translation is CASSENGQGLPNQPQHF.

This chain connects TRBV27 to TRBJ1-2, with TRBD1 as a possible D gene (5 bases). Germline loops: CDR1 MNHEY, CDR2 SMNVEV (reference sequence). V was pared by 6 bases and J by 4 bases, with 15 bases between. The CDR3 consists of 14 residues. Written as DNA, the CDR3 is TGTGCCAGCAGACTCGGGACCGGGTTCTATGGCTACACCTTC. This codes for CASRLGTGFYGYTF.

The J gene is TRBJ1-2, the V gene TRBV6-1; D is undetermined. Germline CDR1 is MNHNS and CDR2 is SASEGT. V was shortened by 1 base and J by 3 bases, with 9 bases between the two germline ends. This CDR3 comprises 14 residues. The CDR3 DNA is TGTGCCAGCAGTGAAGTAACAGAATACTATGGCTACACCTTC. This encodes CASSEVTEYYGYTF.

The chain carries TRBV14 and TRBJ1-1; D ambiguous. V lost 4 bases and J 5 bases, leaving 11 bases between the germline ends. CDR1 is SGHDN and CDR2 is FVKESK in the germline V gene. The CDR3 length is 13 residues. CDR3 nucleotide sequence: TGTGCCAGCAGCCCGACCCAAGTTACTGAAGCTTTCTTT. This sequence encodes CASSPTQVTEAFF.

The gene calls are TRBV2 and TRBJ2-3, with D tentatively TRBD1 (5 bases). V was cut by 2 bases and J by 0 bases, with 9 bases left in between. CDR1 is SNHLY and CDR2 is FYNNEI in the germline V gene. The CDR3 sequence is 15 residues long. DNA of the CDR3: TGTGCCAGCAGTGAAATGACAGCTAGCACAGATACGCAGTATTTT. Protein product: CASSEMTASTDTQYF.

This chain links TRBV6-5 with TRBJ1-2; D call uncertain. Deletions cut 7 bases from V and 2 bases from J, with 14 bases between. This CDR3 contains 14 residues. Germline V gives CDR1 MNHEY, CDR2 SVGAGI. The CDR3 spells CASTAGGGNYGYTF. In DNA, the CDR3 is TGTGCCAGCACCGCCGGAGGAGGGAACTATGGCTACACCTTC.

This clone was seen more than once but under ten times. The rearrangement links TRBV5-1 to TRBJ1-3; possible D gene TRBD1, 6 bases. The V gene's germline CDR1 is SGHRS and CDR2 YFSETQ. The CDR3 is made up of 13 amino acids. The ends were cut back, 7 bases at V and 4 bases at J, with 12 bases in the middle. DNA of the CDR3: TGCGCCAGCGGGCGGGGGGCCGGAAACACCATATATTTT. This encodes CASGRGAGNTIYF. Drawing the rest from reference TRBV5-1 and TRBJ1-3, the complete variable domain is KAGVTQTPRYLIKTRGQQVTLSCSPISGHRSVSWYQQTPGQGLQFLFEYFSETQRNKGNFPGRFSGRQFSNSRSEMNVSTLELGDSALYLCASGRGAGNTIYFGEGSWLTVV.

This chain connects TRBV7-9 to TRBJ2-1; D uncertain. The CDR3 loop spans 14 amino acids. Per the germline V gene, CDR1 is SEHNR and CDR2 is FQNEAQ (reference sequence). Trimming took off 1 base at V and 6 bases at J, with 10 bases between the two ends. The CDR3 sequence is CASSLDWALNEQFF. CDR3 nucleotides: TGTGCCAGCAGCTTAGATTGGGCCCTCAATGAGCAGTTCTTC.

This clone is a singleton in its sample. CDR3: CASRGLNTEAFF. CDR3 in DNA: TGTGCCAGCAGGGGTCTGAACACTGAAGCTTTCTTT. This sequence joins TRBV5-5 and TRBJ1-1; no definite D call. Germline assignment: CDR1 SGHKS and CDR2 YYEKEE (reference sequence). V was trimmed by 5 bases and J by 0 bases, leaving 5 bases between them. This CDR3 contains 12 residues.

The chain is built from TRBV28 and TRBJ1-2; maybe TRBD1 (5 bases). Germline V gene lookup returns CDR1 MDHEN and CDR2 SYDVKM. The CDR3 has 14 amino acids. V was shortened by 5 bases and J by 8 bases, with 18 bases between the two germline ends. The CDR3 sequence: CASSPPGTGYGYTF. CDR3 sequence (DNA): TGTGCCAGCAGTCCCCCCGGGACGGGGTACGGCTACACCTTC.

The chain recombines TRBV6-5 with TRBJ2-6, with 7 bases identical to TRBD1. The CDR3 extends over 16 amino acids. Germline assignment: CDR1 MNHEY and CDR2 SVGAGI. The J segment lost 0 bases and the V segment lost 2 bases, leaving 1 base of the junction unmatched. The chain's CDR3 is CASSYAGGSGANVLTF. Here the CDR3 DNA reads TGTGCCAGCAGTTACGCAGGGGGCTCTGGGGCCAACGTCCTGACTTTC.

The chain combines TRBV2 with TRBJ2-7; a weak D match, TRBD2 (6 bases). The CDR3 has 16 amino acids. Germline-derived CDR1 and CDR2 are SNHLY and FYNNEI. V dropped 8 bases and J dropped 5 bases, with 25 bases sitting between them. The CDR3 region is CASVPPKGFGGNEQYF. The CDR3 DNA is TGTGCCAGCGTCCCCCCGAAAGGGTTCGGCGGGAACGAGCAGTACTTC.

The gene calls are TRBV15 and TRBJ2-7; 8 bases match TRBD1. The CDR3 covers 15 residues. Germline CDR1 is LNHNV and CDR2 is YYDKDF (reference sequence). With V trimmed by 0 bases and J by 5 bases, 6 bases remained unmatched. For the CDR3, the DNA is TGTGCCACCAGCAGAGATCGGGCAGGGGGCCACGAGCAGTACTTC. Translated, it gives CATSRDRAGGHEQYF.

V and J are TRBV4-1 and TRBJ2-7; the match to TRBD2 covers 8 bases. CDR1 and CDR2 from the germline V gene are MGHRA and YSYEKL. The CDR3 is 15 residues long. The V and J ends lost 0 bases and 6 bases, in that order; junction bases with no gene match: 7. The CDR3 nucleotides read TGCGCCAGCAGCCAAGAACCCCGGGGGGGGCTCGAGCAGTACTTC. Translated: CASSQEPRGGLEQYF.

V is TRBV30 and J is TRBJ2-1; D remains ambiguous. The length of the CDR3 is 14 residues. V dropped 2 bases and J dropped 5 bases, with 13 bases sitting between them. Germline assignment: CDR1 GTSNPN and CDR2 SVGIG (reference sequence). CDR3 nucleotide sequence: TGTGCCTGGAGTTCACATGACACCAACAATGAGCAGTTCTTC. Translated, it gives CAWSSHDTNNEQFF.

This sequence joins TRBV7-2 and TRBJ2-3, with TRBD2 as a possible D gene (5 bases). Germline CDR1 SGHTA, CDR2 FQGNSA. V lost 3 bases, J lost 4 bases, and 20 bases lay in between. The CDR3 has 17 amino acids. The CDR3 spells CASSLAPYGDNSDTQYF. DNA of the CDR3: TGTGCCAGCAGCTTGGCCCCCTACGGGGATAATTCAGATACGCAGTATTTT. The whole variable domain, filled in from reference TRBV7-2 and TRBJ2-3, reads GAGVSQSPSNKVTEKGKDVELRCDPISGHTALYWYRQSLGQGLEFLIYFQGNSAPDKSGLPSDRFSAERTGGSVSTLTIQRTQQEDSAVYLCASSLAPYGDNSDTQYFGPGTRLTVL.

This clone was picked up a small number of times. The chain uses TRBV10-3 and TRBJ1-1, with 8 bases fitting TRBD1. The CDR3 runs to 13 residues. J lost 5 bases, V lost 7 bases, and 6 bases had no gene match. Germline assignment: CDR1 ENHRY and CDR2 SYGVKD. The CDR3 is CAIKDRAETEAFF. CDR3 nucleotides: TGTGCCATCAAGGACAGGGCAGAGACTGAAGCTTTCTTT.